This is a list of T cell receptor beta chains from one sample in a study of T cells in Graves' hyperthyroidism and ophthalmopathy. TCRdb re-derived calls from the multiplex PCR reads in MiXCR, one entry per CDR3 protein. This sample has approximately 100,000 distinct CDR3 sequences; over 45% occur once, and the top ten carry under 30%. Sequenced sample: blood. Source of these receptors: a man aged 35 to 55 with Graves' hyperthyroidism. CDR3s include the opening cysteine and the closing phenylalanine or tryptophan. The order of the fields is V gene, D gene, clone size, J gene, CDR3 length, CDR3 protein, CDR3 DNA. A D gene is named only where the DNA matches it firmly. Size is stated for part of the rows, as once, few or many counts, or as a class when the clone is expanded.

v_call: TRBV7-9
d_call: NA
clone_size: NA
j_call: TRBJ2-7
cdr3_length: 13
cdr3_aa: CASVARLAAEQYF
cdr3_nt: TGTGCCAGTGTCGCGAGACTGGCGGCCGAGCAGTACTTC

v_call: TRBV7-2
d_call: TRBD2
clone_size: NA
j_call: TRBJ2-7
cdr3_length: 15
cdr3_aa: CASSLPTSGGPEQYF
cdr3_nt: TGTGCCAGCAGCCTACCGACTAGCGGGGGGCCCGAGCAGTACTTC

v_call: TRBV11-2
d_call: NA
clone_size: many
j_call: TRBJ2-1
cdr3_length: 14
cdr3_aa: CASGQAGGHMEQFF
cdr3_nt: TGTGCCAGCGGTCAGGCAGGAGGTCATATGGAGCAGTTCTTC

v_call: TRBV20-1
d_call: TRBD2
clone_size: many
j_call: TRBJ2-7
cdr3_length: 15
cdr3_aa: CSARESTSGRKEQYF
cdr3_nt: TGCAGTGCTAGAGAGAGCACTAGCGGGAGGAAAGAGCAGTACTTC

v_call: TRBV6-2/TRBV6-3
d_call: NA
clone_size: many
j_call: TRBJ2-3
cdr3_length: 15
cdr3_aa: CASSYLLQGPDTQYF
cdr3_nt: TGTGCCAGCAGTTATCTTCTACAGGGACCAGATACGCAGTATTTT

v_call: TRBV11-3
d_call: NA
clone_size: many
j_call: TRBJ1-1
cdr3_length: 15
cdr3_aa: CASSLEPGRGTEAFF
cdr3_nt: TGTGCCAGCAGCTTAGAGCCAGGAAGGGGGACTGAAGCTTTCTTT

v_call: TRBV7-6
d_call: NA
clone_size: many
j_call: TRBJ2-2
cdr3_length: 18
cdr3_aa: CASSLGVGLLPNTGELFF
cdr3_nt: TGTGCCAGCAGCTTAGGGGTTGGGTTATTACCGAACACCGGGGAGCTGTTTTTT

v_call: TRBV7-3
d_call: TRBD1
clone_size: many
j_call: TRBJ2-2
cdr3_length: 15
cdr3_aa: CASSWDRAHTGELFF
cdr3_nt: TGTGCCAGCAGCTGGGACAGGGCGCACACCGGGGAGCTGTTTTTT

v_call: TRBV12-3/TRBV12-4
d_call: TRBD1
clone_size: many
j_call: TRBJ1-2
cdr3_length: 15
cdr3_aa: CASSPPGTGNYGYTF
cdr3_nt: TGTGCCAGCAGCCCCCCCGGGACAGGGAACTATGGCTACACCTTC

v_call: TRBV19
d_call: NA
clone_size: NA
j_call: TRBJ1-5
cdr3_length: 12
cdr3_aa: CASRDGNQPQHF
cdr3_nt: TGTGCCAGCCGGGACGGGAATCAGCCCCAGCATTTT

v_call: TRBV7-8
d_call: TRBD1
clone_size: NA
j_call: TRBJ2-1
cdr3_length: 14
cdr3_aa: CASSRDRADNEQFF
cdr3_nt: TGTGCCAGCAGCCGGGACAGGGCCGACAATGAGCAGTTCTTC

v_call: TRBV24-1
d_call: NA
clone_size: NA
j_call: TRBJ2-5
cdr3_length: 15
cdr3_aa: CATSDFQSSPETQYF
cdr3_nt: TGTGCCACCAGTGACTTCCAGAGCTCCCCTGAGACCCAGTACTTC

v_call: TRBV5-1
d_call: NA
clone_size: many
j_call: TRBJ2-7
cdr3_length: 14
cdr3_aa: CASSLAGPSYEQYF
cdr3_nt: TGCGCCAGCAGCCTCGCCGGGCCCTCCTACGAGCAGTACTTC

v_call: TRBV9
d_call: NA
clone_size: few
j_call: TRBJ2-3
cdr3_length: 13
cdr3_aa: CASSQDTANTQYF
cdr3_nt: TGTGCCAGCAGCCAAGATACGGCCAATACGCAGTATTTT

v_call: TRBV20-1
d_call: TRBD1
clone_size: NA
j_call: TRBJ2-1
cdr3_length: 16
cdr3_aa: CSARPPERQGRDEQFF
cdr3_nt: TGCAGTGCTAGACCTCCCGAGCGACAGGGTAGGGATGAGCAGTTCTTC

v_call: TRBV9
d_call: NA
clone_size: many
j_call: TRBJ2-1
cdr3_length: 11
cdr3_aa: CASSRRNEQFF
cdr3_nt: TGTGCCAGCAGCCGCCGGAATGAGCAGTTCTTC

v_call: TRBV7-9
d_call: NA
clone_size: NA
j_call: TRBJ2-5
cdr3_length: 19
cdr3_aa: CASSLAMGPQDLNQETQYF
cdr3_nt: TGTGCCAGCAGCTTAGCGATGGGTCCGCAGGATTTAAACCAAGAGACCCAGTACTTC

v_call: TRBV20-1
d_call: NA
clone_size: many
j_call: TRBJ1-1
cdr3_length: 13
cdr3_aa: CSADREPNTEAFF
cdr3_nt: TGCAGTGCGGATAGGGAGCCGAACACTGAAGCTTTCTTT

v_call: TRBV7-9
d_call: TRBD1
clone_size: NA
j_call: TRBJ1-6
cdr3_length: 12
cdr3_aa: CASTRGNSPLHF
cdr3_nt: TGTGCCAGCACCAGGGGGAATTCACCCCTCCACTTT

v_call: TRBV10-3
d_call: NA
clone_size: NA
j_call: TRBJ2-7
cdr3_length: 13
cdr3_aa: CAISDVQGSEQYF
cdr3_nt: TGTGCCATCAGTGACGTCCAGGGGAGCGAGCAGTACTTC

v_call: TRBV12-3/TRBV12-4
d_call: NA
clone_size: many
j_call: TRBJ2-7
cdr3_length: 14
cdr3_aa: CASSLVMGGYEQYF
cdr3_nt: TGTGCCAGCAGTTTAGTGATGGGAGGCTACGAGCAGTACTTC

v_call: TRBV7-9
d_call: NA
clone_size: many
j_call: TRBJ1-5
cdr3_length: 14
cdr3_aa: CASSPQGSNQPQHF
cdr3_nt: TGTGCCAGCAGCCCTCAGGGTAGCAATCAGCCCCAGCATTTT

v_call: TRBV2
d_call: NA
clone_size: many
j_call: TRBJ2-7
cdr3_length: 12
cdr3_aa: CASSEVDYEQYF
cdr3_nt: TGTGCCAGCAGTGAAGTCGATTACGAGCAGTACTTC

v_call: TRBV15
d_call: TRBD1
clone_size: NA
j_call: TRBJ2-3
cdr3_length: 17
cdr3_aa: CATSRWPGTGSTDTQYF
cdr3_nt: TGTGCCACCAGCAGGTGGCCCGGGACAGGGAGCACAGATACGCAGTATTTT

v_call: TRBV2
d_call: NA
clone_size: NA
j_call: TRBJ2-5
cdr3_length: 15
cdr3_aa: CASSEQRQHQETQYF
cdr3_nt: TGTGCCAGCAGTGAGCAGAGACAGCACCAAGAGACCCAGTACTTT

v_call: TRBV7-2
d_call: NA
clone_size: NA
j_call: TRBJ2-7
cdr3_length: 16
cdr3_aa: CASNRLGAGDGYEQYF
cdr3_nt: TGTGCCAGCAACCGCCTTGGGGCAGGGGATGGGTACGAGCAGTACTTC

v_call: TRBV14
d_call: NA
clone_size: NA
j_call: TRBJ1-1
cdr3_length: 12
cdr3_aa: CARSHNEVGASF
cdr3_nt: TGTGCCAGGAGCCACAATGAAGTGGGAGCTTCCTTT

v_call: TRBV7-9
d_call: TRBD1
clone_size: many
j_call: TRBJ1-2
cdr3_length: 15
cdr3_aa: CASSTPGQGAHGYTF
cdr3_nt: TGTGCCAGCAGCACACCGGGACAGGGTGCCCATGGCTACACCTTC

v_call: TRBV29-1
d_call: TRBD2
clone_size: NA
j_call: TRBJ2-1
cdr3_length: 18
cdr3_aa: CSADPYLTSGRATNEQFF
cdr3_nt: TGCAGCGCCGATCCCTACCTAACTAGCGGGAGGGCCACGAATGAGCAGTTCTTC

v_call: TRBV7-9
d_call: NA
clone_size: NA
j_call: TRBJ2-7
cdr3_length: 14
cdr3_aa: CASSGRAVSYEQYF
cdr3_nt: TGTGCCAGCAGCGGAAGGGCAGTCTCCTACGAGCAGTACTTC

v_call: TRBV7-2
d_call: TRBD2
clone_size: NA
j_call: TRBJ2-1
cdr3_length: 16
cdr3_aa: CASSLLPSGSIDEQFF
cdr3_nt: TGTGCCAGCAGCCTTCTTCCTAGCGGGAGTATCGATGAGCAGTTCTTC

v_call: TRBV5-1
d_call: TRBD1
clone_size: many
j_call: TRBJ2-2
cdr3_length: 17
cdr3_aa: CASSLHGQGGNTGELFF
cdr3_nt: TGCGCCAGCAGCTTACATGGACAGGGGGGGAACACCGGGGAGCTGTTTTTT

v_call: TRBV7-9
d_call: NA
clone_size: many
j_call: TRBJ2-1
cdr3_length: 15
cdr3_aa: CASSLLVPLYNEQFF
cdr3_nt: TGTGCCAGCAGCCTGCTAGTACCGCTCTACAATGAGCAGTTCTTC

v_call: TRBV6-5
d_call: TRBD2
clone_size: many
j_call: TRBJ2-1
cdr3_length: 16
cdr3_aa: CASSSRRGEGVNEQFF
cdr3_nt: TGTGCCAGCAGTTCCCGACGGGGGGAAGGGGTAAATGAGCAGTTCTTC

v_call: TRBV7-3
d_call: TRBD1
clone_size: many
j_call: TRBJ2-3
cdr3_length: 16
cdr3_aa: CASSTGGQGRTDTQYF
cdr3_nt: TGTGCCAGCAGTACTGGGGGACAGGGTCGTACAGATACGCAGTATTTT

v_call: TRBV29-1
d_call: NA
clone_size: many
j_call: TRBJ1-1
cdr3_length: 13
cdr3_aa: CSVEGRTGTEAFF
cdr3_nt: TGCAGCGTTGAGGGACGCACGGGGACTGAAGCTTTCTTT

v_call: TRBV29-1
d_call: TRBD2
clone_size: NA
j_call: TRBJ2-1
cdr3_length: 14
cdr3_aa: CSVGWREAGDEQFF
cdr3_nt: TGCAGCGTTGGATGGCGGGAGGCCGGGGATGAGCAGTTCTTC

v_call: TRBV7-3
d_call: TRBD2
clone_size: NA
j_call: TRBJ2-3
cdr3_length: 15
cdr3_aa: CASSLGTSGSDTQYF
cdr3_nt: TGTGCCAGCAGCTTGGGTACTAGCGGGAGCGATACGCAGTATTTT